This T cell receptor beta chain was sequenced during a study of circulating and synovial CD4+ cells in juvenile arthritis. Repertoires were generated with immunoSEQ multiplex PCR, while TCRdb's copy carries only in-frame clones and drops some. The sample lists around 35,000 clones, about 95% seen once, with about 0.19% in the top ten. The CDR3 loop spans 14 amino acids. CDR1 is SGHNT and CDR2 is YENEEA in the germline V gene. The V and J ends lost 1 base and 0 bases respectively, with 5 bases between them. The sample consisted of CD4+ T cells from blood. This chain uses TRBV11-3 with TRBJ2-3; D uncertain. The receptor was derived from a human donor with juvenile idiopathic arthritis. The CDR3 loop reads CASSLGSSTDTQYF. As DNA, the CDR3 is TGTGCCAGCAGCTTAGGGAGTAGCACAGATACGCAGTATTTT.